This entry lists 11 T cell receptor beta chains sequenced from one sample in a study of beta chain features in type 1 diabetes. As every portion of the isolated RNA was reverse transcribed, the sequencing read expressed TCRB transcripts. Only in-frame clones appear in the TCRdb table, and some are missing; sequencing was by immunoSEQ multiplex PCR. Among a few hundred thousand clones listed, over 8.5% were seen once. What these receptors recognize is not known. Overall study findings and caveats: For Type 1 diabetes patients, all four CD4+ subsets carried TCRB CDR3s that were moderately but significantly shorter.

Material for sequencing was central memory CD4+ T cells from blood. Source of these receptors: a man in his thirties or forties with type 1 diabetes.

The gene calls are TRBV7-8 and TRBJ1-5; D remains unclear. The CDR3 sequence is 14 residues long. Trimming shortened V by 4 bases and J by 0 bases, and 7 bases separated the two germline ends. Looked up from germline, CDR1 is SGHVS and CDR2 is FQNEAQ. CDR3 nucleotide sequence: TGTGCCAGCAGCTCTGCGTATAGCAATCAGCCCCAGCATTTT. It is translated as CASSSAYSNQPQHF.

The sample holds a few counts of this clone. In DNA form, the CDR3 reads TGTGCCAGCAGCATGGGGGGAAGCTCCTACGAGCAGTACTTC. Translation: CASSMGGSSYEQYF. The V gene is TRBV5-4, the J gene TRBJ2-7; maybe TRBD2 (6 bases). The CDR3 loop spans 14 amino acids. Per the germline V gene, CDR1 is SGHNT and CDR2 is YYREEE (reference sequence). V lost 4 bases and J 0 bases, leaving 11 bases between the germline ends.

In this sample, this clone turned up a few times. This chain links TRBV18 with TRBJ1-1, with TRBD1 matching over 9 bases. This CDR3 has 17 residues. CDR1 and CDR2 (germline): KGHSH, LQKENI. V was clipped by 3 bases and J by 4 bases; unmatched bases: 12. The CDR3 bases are TGTGCCAGCTCACCCCCGGGACAGGGAGTTCAAGGCACTGAAGCTTTCTTT. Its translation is CASSPPGQGVQGTEAFF. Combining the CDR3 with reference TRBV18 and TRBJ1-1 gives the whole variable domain NAGVMQNPRHLVRRRGQEARLRCSPMKGHSHVYWYRQLPEEGLKFMVYLQKENIIDESGMPKERFSAEFPKEGPSILRIQQVVRGDSAAYFCASSPPGQGVQGTEAFFGQGTRLTVV.

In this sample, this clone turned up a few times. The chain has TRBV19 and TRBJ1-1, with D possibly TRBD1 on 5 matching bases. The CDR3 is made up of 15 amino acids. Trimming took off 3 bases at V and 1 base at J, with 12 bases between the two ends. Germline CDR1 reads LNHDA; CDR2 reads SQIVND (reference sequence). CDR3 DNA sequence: TGTGCCAGTAGTATTTTATGGGGCGAGAACACTGAAGCTTTCTTT. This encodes CASSILWGENTEAFF.

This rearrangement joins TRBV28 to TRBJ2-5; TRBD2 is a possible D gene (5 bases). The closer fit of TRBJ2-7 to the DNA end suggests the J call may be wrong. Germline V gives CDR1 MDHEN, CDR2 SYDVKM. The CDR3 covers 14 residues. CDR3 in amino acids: CASNSPRGSYEQYF. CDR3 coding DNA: TGTGCCAGCAACTCACCCCGGGGCTCCTACGAGCAGTACTTC.

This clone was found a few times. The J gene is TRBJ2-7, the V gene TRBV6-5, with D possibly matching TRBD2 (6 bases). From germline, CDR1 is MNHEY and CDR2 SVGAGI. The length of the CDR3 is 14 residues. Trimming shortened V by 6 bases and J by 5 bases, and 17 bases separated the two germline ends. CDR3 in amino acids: CASRESGLPHEQYF. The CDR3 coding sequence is TGTGCCAGCAGGGAGAGCGGGCTCCCCCACGAGCAGTACTTC.

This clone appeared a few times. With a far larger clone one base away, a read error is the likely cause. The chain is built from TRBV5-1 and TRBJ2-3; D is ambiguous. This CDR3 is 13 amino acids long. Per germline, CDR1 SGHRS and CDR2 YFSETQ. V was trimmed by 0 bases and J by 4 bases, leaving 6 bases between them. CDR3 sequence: CASSLGIADTQYF. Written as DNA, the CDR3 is TGCGCCAGCAGCTTGGGAATCGCAGATACGCAGTATTTT. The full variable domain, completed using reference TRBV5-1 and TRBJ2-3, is KAGVTQTPRYLIKTRGQQVTLSCSPISGHRSVSWYQQTPGQGLQFLFEYFSETQRNKGNFPGRFSGRQFSNSRSEMNVSTLELGDSALYLCASSLGIADTQYFGPGTRLTVL.

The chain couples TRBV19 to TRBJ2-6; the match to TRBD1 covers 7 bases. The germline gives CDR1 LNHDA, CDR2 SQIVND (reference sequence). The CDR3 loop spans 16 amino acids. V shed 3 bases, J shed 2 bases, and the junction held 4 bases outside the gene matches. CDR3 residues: CASSIRGTAGANVLTF. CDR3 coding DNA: TGTGCCAGTAGTATTAGGGGGACAGCTGGGGCCAACGTCCTGACTTTC.

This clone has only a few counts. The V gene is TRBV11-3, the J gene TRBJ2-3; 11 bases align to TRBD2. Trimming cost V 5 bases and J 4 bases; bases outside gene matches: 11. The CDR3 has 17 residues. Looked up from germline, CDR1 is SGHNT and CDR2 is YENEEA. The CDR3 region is CASSDNLAGGPADTQYF. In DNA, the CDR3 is TGTGCCAGCAGCGACAATTTAGCGGGAGGGCCCGCAGATACGCAGTATTTT.

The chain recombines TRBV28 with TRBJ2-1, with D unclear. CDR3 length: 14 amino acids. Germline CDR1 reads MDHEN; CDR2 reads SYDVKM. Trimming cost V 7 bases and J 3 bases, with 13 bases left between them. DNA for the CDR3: TGTGCCAGCAAAGAGGAATTCGACTACAATGAGCAGTTCTTC. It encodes CASKEEFDYNEQFF.

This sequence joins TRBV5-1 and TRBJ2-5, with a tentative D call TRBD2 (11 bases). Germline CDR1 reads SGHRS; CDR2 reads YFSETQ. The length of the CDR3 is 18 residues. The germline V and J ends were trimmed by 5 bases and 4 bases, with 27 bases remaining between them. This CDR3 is CASSFWTGGGLAGETQYF. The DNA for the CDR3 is TGCGCCAGCAGTTTTTGGACAGGGGGAGGACTAGCGGGAGAGACCCAGTACTTC. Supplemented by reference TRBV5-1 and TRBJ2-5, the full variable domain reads KAGVTQTPRYLIKTRGQQVTLSCSPISGHRSVSWYQQTPGQGLQFLFEYFSETQRNKGNFPGRFSGRQFSNSRSEMNVSTLELGDSALYLCASSFWTGGGLAGETQYFGPGTRLLVL.